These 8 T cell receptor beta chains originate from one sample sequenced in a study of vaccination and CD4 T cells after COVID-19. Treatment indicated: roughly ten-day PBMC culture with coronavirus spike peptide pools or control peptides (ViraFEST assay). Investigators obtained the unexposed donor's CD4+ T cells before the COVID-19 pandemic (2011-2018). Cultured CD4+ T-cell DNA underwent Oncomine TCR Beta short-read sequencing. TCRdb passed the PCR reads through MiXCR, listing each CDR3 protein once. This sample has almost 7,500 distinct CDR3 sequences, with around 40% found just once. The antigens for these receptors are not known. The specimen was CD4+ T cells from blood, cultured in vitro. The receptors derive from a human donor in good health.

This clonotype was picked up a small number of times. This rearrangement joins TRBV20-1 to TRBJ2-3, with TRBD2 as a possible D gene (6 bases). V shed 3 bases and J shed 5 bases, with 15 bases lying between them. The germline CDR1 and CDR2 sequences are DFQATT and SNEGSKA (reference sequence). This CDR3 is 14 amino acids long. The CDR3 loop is CSASAGYRKDTQYF. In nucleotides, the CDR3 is TGCAGTGCTAGTGCGGGATATCGGAAAGATACGCAGTATTTT.

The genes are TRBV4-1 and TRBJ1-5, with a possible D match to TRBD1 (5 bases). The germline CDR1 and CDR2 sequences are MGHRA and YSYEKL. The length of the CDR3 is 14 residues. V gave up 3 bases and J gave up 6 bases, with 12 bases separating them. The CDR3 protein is CASSQGTSGQPQHF. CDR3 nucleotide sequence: TGCGCCAGCAGCCAGGGGACGTCCGGTCAGCCCCAGCATTTT.

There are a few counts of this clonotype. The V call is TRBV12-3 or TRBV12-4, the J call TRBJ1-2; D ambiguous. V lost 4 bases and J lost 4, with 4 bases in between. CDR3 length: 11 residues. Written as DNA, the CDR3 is TGTGCCAGCAGTTGGGGCTATGGCTACACCTTC. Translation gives CASSWGYGYTF.

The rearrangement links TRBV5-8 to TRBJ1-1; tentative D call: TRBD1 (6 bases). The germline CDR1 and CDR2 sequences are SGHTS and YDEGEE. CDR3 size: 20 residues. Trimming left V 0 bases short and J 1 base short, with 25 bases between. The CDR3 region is CASSLAQRGAMRVGNTEAFF. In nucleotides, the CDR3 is TGTGCCAGCAGCTTGGCCCAGCGGGGGGCGATGCGGGTAGGGAACACTGAAGCTTTCTTT.

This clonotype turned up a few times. This CDR3 is CASSLVPHSYEQYF. The CDR3 nucleotides read TGTGCCAGCAGCTTAGTCCCTCACTCCTACGAGCAGTACTTC. J is TRBJ2-7 and V is TRBV7-6; no reliable D call. CDR1 and CDR2 from the germline V gene are SGHVS and FNYEAQ. CDR3 length equals 14 residues. V was cut by 1 base and J by 0 bases, with 7 bases left in between.

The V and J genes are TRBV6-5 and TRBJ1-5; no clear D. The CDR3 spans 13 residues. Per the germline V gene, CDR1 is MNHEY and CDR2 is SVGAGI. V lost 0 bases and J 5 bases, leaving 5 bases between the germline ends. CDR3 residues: CASSYSLDQPQHF. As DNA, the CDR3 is TGTGCCAGCAGTTACTCCCTCGATCAGCCCCAGCATTTT.

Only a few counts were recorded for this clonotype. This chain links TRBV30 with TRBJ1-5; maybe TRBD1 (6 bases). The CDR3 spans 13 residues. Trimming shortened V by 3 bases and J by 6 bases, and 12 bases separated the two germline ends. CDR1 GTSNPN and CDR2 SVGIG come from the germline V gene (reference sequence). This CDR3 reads CAWSQGQSQPQHF. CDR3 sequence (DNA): TGTGCCTGGAGCCAGGGGCAGAGTCAGCCCCAGCATTTT.

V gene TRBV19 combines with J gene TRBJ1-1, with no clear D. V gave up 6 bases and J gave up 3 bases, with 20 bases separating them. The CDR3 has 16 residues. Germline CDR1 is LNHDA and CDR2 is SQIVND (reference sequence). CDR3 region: CASRTHPQRSYTEAFF. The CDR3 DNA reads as TGTGCCAGTAGGACCCACCCCCAGCGCTCATACACTGAAGCTTTCTTT.